This T cell receptor beta chain was sequenced for a study of CD8+ T cells in alopecia areata. On the study more broadly: Treated patients were given 5 to 10 mg oral tofacitinib twice daily.

Overall study results and limits: The study found higher clonality in lesional than normal scalp, especially in alopecia totalis/universalis. Mice gave a clearer picture of TCR sharing than patients did, possibly for HLA-related reasons.

Only one count was recorded for this clone. Its matching antigen is unknown. V was shortened by 8 bases and J by 8 bases, with 18 bases between the two germline ends. Germline V gene lookup returns CDR1 SQVTM and CDR2 ANQGSEA. CDR3 length: 13 amino acids. The sequencing template was cDNA reverse transcribed from extracted RNA. The table came from immunoSEQ multiplex PCR; TCRdb's copy has only in-frame clones and leaves some out. The sample carries hundreds of thousands of clones, approximately 52% recorded once. The chain links TRBV29-1 to TRBJ1-4, with D hard to call. The sample here was CD4+ T cells sorted from blood, taken at week 0. This receptor was taken from a human donor with alopecia areata. CDR3 in amino acids: CSTGRVDGEKLFF. The CDR3 region has the DNA TGCAGCACCGGGAGGGTCGATGGCGAAAAACTGTTTTTT.